Shown below are 6 T cell receptor beta chains from a single sample sequenced in a study of control samples from healthy donors and cancer patients. Clones were read by immunoSEQ multiplex PCR, and TCRdb kept only the in-frame ones, dropping some. The sample holds about 95,000 clones; approximately 90% are singletons and the top ten take roughly an eighth. Specimen: blood. The source is a woman in her 70s in good health.

This sequence joins TRBV7-8 and TRBJ2-7; D possibly matches TRBD1 or TRBD2 (5 bases each). This CDR3 is 14 amino acids long. Germline V gives CDR1 SGHVS, CDR2 FQNEAQ. Deletions cut 1 base from V and 2 bases from J, with 9 bases between. The CDR3 DNA is TGTGCCAGCAGCTTAGGGGGACCAACCTACGAGCAGTACTTC. It codes for CASSLGGPTYEQYF. The whole variable domain, filled in from reference TRBV7-8 and TRBJ2-7, reads GAGVSQSPRYKVAKRGQDVALRCDPISGHVSLFWYQQALGQGPEFLTYFQNEAQLDKSGLPSDRFFAERPEGSVSTLKIQRTQQEDSAVYLCASSLGGPTYEQYFGPGTRLTVT.

This chain joins TRBV7-9 and TRBJ2-1; D gene unclear. This CDR3 has 14 amino acids. CDR1 is SEHNR and CDR2 is FQNEAQ in the germline V gene (reference sequence). Trimming left V 8 bases short and J 5 bases short, with 16 bases between. The CDR3 here is CASRHPLGNNEQFF. CDR3 nucleotides: TGTGCCAGCCGCCACCCGTTGGGGAACAATGAGCAGTTCTTC. The full variable domain, its missing parts supplied by reference TRBV7-9 and TRBJ2-1, is DTGVSQNPRHKITKRGQNVTFRCDPISEHNRLYWYRQTLGQGPEFLTYFQNEAQLEKSRLLSDRFSAERPKGSFSTLEIQRTEQGDSAMYLCASRHPLGNNEQFFGPGTRLTVL.

The chain is built from TRBV27 and TRBJ1-5; TRBD1 might be the D (5 bases). V lost 1 base, J lost 2 bases, and 9 bases lay in between. The CDR3 sequence is 15 residues long. CDR1 MNHEY and CDR2 SMNVEV come from the germline V gene (reference sequence). CDR3 protein: CASSLLGGGNQPQHF. Written as DNA, the CDR3 is TGTGCCAGCAGTTTATTGGGGGGTGGCAATCAGCCCCAGCATTTT.

V usage is TRBV28 and J usage is TRBJ1-2; 10 positions agree with TRBD1. This CDR3 has 14 amino acids. V was clipped by 6 bases and J by 6 bases; unmatched bases: 7. Germline values: CDR1 MDHEN, CDR2 SYDVKM. The CDR3 sequence is CASRVAGQGDGYTF. CDR3 coding DNA: TGTGCCAGCAGGGTAGCTGGACAGGGGGATGGCTACACCTTC.

The V call is TRBV9, the J call TRBJ2-5, with 12 nucleotides matching TRBD2. CDR3 size: 16 residues. V lost 0 bases and J lost 5; bases outside the gene matches: 5. Germline V gene sequence: CDR1 SGDLS, CDR2 YYNGEE. The CDR3 bases are TGTGCCAGCAGCGTAGGACTAGCGGGAGTGAGTGAGACCCAGTACTTC. Its translation is CASSVGLAGVSETQYF.

The chain recombines TRBV7-2 with TRBJ2-3; 12 bases map to TRBD2. The V segment lost 5 bases and the J segment 5 bases; nucleotides outside the gene matches: 2. This CDR3 has 14 residues. The germline gives CDR1 SGHTA, CDR2 FQGNSA. The CDR3 DNA reads as TGTGCCAGCAGCGCGGGACTAGCGGGAGATACGCAGTATTTT. Translating it yields CASSAGLAGDTQYF.